A selection of T cell receptor beta chains follows, all from one sample in a study of blood T cell repertoires in COVID-19. Using immunoSEQ multiplex PCR, the repertoire was profiled, and TCRdb retains in-frame clones only, with some absent. The sample shows about 220,000 clones, about 90% of them seen only once. Input material: PBMCs or T cells enriched from blood (not recorded which). These receptors came from a woman between 45 and 60 years old with acute COVID-19. Both conserved end residues are part of each CDR3. D genes are given only for firm matches. Some rows have no size entry. The others give once, few or many, or a class for an expanded clone.

D gene,clone size,V gene,J gene,CDR3 DNA,CDR3 protein
NA,few,TRBV2,TRBJ2-3,TGTGCCAGCACAGTGACTCTGGTGGTCAATACGCAGTATTTT,CASTVTLVVNTQYF
TRBD1,NA,TRBV5-6,TRBJ1-2,TGTGCCAGCAGCTTACCACTACAGGGGGCGTTTTATGGCTACACCTTC,CASSLPLQGAFYGYTF
TRBD1,NA,TRBV9,TRBJ2-5,TGTGCCAGCAGCGTAGCCGTAGGGACAGGGGACCTAGTCGTCCAAGAGACCCAGTACTTC,CASSVAVGTGDLVVQETQYF
NA,NA,TRBV7-2,TRBJ2-5,TGTGCCAGCAGCTTATTCTGGCAATACCAAGAGACCCAGTACTTC,CASSLFWQYQETQYF
NA,NA,TRBV30,TRBJ2-4,TGTGCCTGGAGTCCCTTGTCCAAAAACATTCAGTACTTC,CAWSPLSKNIQYF
TRBD1,NA,TRBV7-2,TRBJ1-3,TGTGCCAGCAGCCCTACAGGGGGGTCTGGAAACACCATATATTTT,CASSPTGGSGNTIYF
TRBD2,NA,TRBV27,TRBJ2-7,TGTGCCAGCAGTCCCCAACGACTAGCGGGGGGCTACGAGCAGTACTTC,CASSPQRLAGGYEQYF
NA,NA,TRBV2,TRBJ2-7,TGTGCCAGCAGCCACCCGGGGAGGATAACCCTATGGGGCGAGCAGTACTTC,CASSHPGRITLWGEQYF
TRBD2,NA,TRBV9,TRBJ2-1,TGTGCCAGCAGCGTAGGAAGCGGGACTCACTCCTACAATGAGCAGTTCTTC,CASSVGSGTHSYNEQFF
NA,NA,TRBV7-8,TRBJ2-2,TGTGCCAGCAGCTTAGTTGGCGGGATCGTTTCCGGGGAGCTGTTTTTT,CASSLVGGIVSGELFF
TRBD1,NA,TRBV14,TRBJ1-6,TGTGCCAGCAGCCAAGATCTTGGACAGGGTAATTCACCCCTCCACTTT,CASSQDLGQGNSPLHF
TRBD1,once,TRBV29-1,TRBJ1-2,TGCAGCGCTGGGGACAGGGAAGGCTATGGCTACACCTTC,CSAGDREGYGYTF
NA,NA,TRBV27,TRBJ1-4,TGTGCCAGCAGTTTTCTGGGTATTCCGGGACACATTGAGGAAAAACTGTTTTTT,CASSFLGIPGHIEEKLFF
TRBD2,NA,TRBV6-2/TRBV6-3,TRBJ2-5,TGTGCCAGCAGTTACTCCGGACTAGCAGAGACCCAGTACTTC,CASSYSGLAETQYF
NA,NA,TRBV28,TRBJ2-7,TGTGCCAGCCTACCCCCTGGGACAACCTTCTACGAGCAGTACTTC,CASLPPGTTFYEQYF
TRBD1,NA,TRBV7-8,TRBJ1-5,TGTGCCAGCAGCTTACGTGGGGACAGCTATAGCAATCAGCCCCAGCATTTT,CASSLRGDSYSNQPQHF
TRBD2,NA,TRBV28,TRBJ2-1,TGTGCCAGCAGTTCACCTAGCGGGAGATCCTACAATGAGCAGTTCTTC,CASSSPSGRSYNEQFF
NA,NA,TRBV19,TRBJ2-7,TGTGCCAGTAGTCAGAGGAGAGGCGGTGGGGAGCAGTACTTC,CASSQRRGGGEQYF
NA,NA,TRBV7-9,TRBJ1-2,TGTGCCAGCAGCCTCAGGGGACCTTATGGCTACACCTTC,CASSLRGPYGYTF
NA,once,TRBV7-2,TRBJ1-1,TGTGCCAGCACCCCCCGGACCATCCTCCGGGGCACTGAAGCTTTCTTT,CASTPRTILRGTEAFF
NA,NA,TRBV20-1,TRBJ2-7,TGCAGTGCCACGACCGAGCTGGGCCAGTACTTC,CSATTELGQYF
NA,NA,TRBV19,TRBJ1-4,TGTGCCAGTAGGCTACACGGGCTGGGGCCCGTAAAACTGTTTTTT,CASRLHGLGPVKLFF
TRBD1,NA,TRBV6-2/TRBV6-3,TRBJ2-5,TGTGCCAGCAGCCCCGGGACAGAAAGAGAGACCCAGTACTTC,CASSPGTERETQYF
NA,few,TRBV7-9,TRBJ2-2,TGTGCCAGCAGCTTATTAGCGTCCACCGGGGAGCTGTTTTTT,CASSLLASTGELFF
NA,NA,TRBV5-1,TRBJ1-4,TGCGCCAGCAGCTTCGGGACAAGTAATGAAAAACTGTTTTTT,CASSFGTSNEKLFF
NA,NA,TRBV19,TRBJ1-5,TGTGCCAGTAACCGGGGATATCAGCCCCAGCATTTT,CASNRGYQPQHF
NA,few,TRBV19,TRBJ1-1,TGTGCCAGTAGGGACTCGACATCGGGTAGCACTGAAGCTTTCTTT,CASRDSTSGSTEAFF
NA,NA,TRBV6-2/TRBV6-3,TRBJ2-2,TGTGCCAGCATCCCTCAAAACGGGTTTGTGTTCGGGGAGCTGTTTTTT,CASIPQNGFVFGELFF
NA,NA,TRBV28,TRBJ1-2,TGTGCCAGCAAAGGCAGGGCGAACTATGGCTACACCTTC,CASKGRANYGYTF
TRBD1,NA,TRBV27,TRBJ1-1,TGTGCCAGCAGTTTAGTAGGGACAGGGATACGTGAAGCTTTCTTT,CASSLVGTGIREAFF
NA,NA,TRBV4-1,TRBJ1-2,TGCGCCAGCAGCCAAGATCAGTCGTGGAGGGGAACCTATGGCTACACCTTC,CASSQDQSWRGTYGYTF
NA,NA,TRBV6-5,TRBJ2-2,TGTGCCAGCAGGGGACACGCGAACACCGGGGAGCTGTTTTTT,CASRGHANTGELFF